This T cell receptor beta chain is drawn from a study of T cell changes during pregnancy in multiple sclerosis (dated by TCRdb to about 2019). Concerning the study at large: The study looked at changes in the T cell repertoire across pregnancy in women with multiple sclerosis.

This clone was picked up a small number of times. The antigen it binds to is not known. No base quality values were provided; no much bigger clone lies one nucleotide off. Library construction relied on the immunoSEQ multiplex PCR assay. TCRdb re-hosts the immuneACCESS table, in-frame sequences only. Its copies lack some clones; in the studies checked, an unresolved V gene accounts for under half of them, and the cause for the rest is not known. In all, the sample holds about 73,000 clones, and roughly 92% of those were seen once. The biggest ten clones account for 2.5% to 3% of the sample. V and J lose 7 bases and 6 bases, and a span of 9 bases separates them. The CDR3 runs 11 amino acids, cysteine and phenylalanine included. Left in the record is the CDR3 DNA by itself, 33 bases read in frame from the first base. CDR1 and CDR2 were assigned from the germline V gene (reference sequence) as LNHDA and SQIVND.

The sample consisted of peripheral blood, taken in the third trimester of pregnancy. The chain is assembled from TRBV19 and TRBJ1-2, with the D gene uncertain. This TCR came from a female donor in good health, enrolled as a control in a pregnancy study. The nucleotide sequence reads as follows: TGTGCCAGTAAGCCTCGGGATGGCTACACCTTC. Translated, this gives CASKPRDGYTF.